A single sample gave rise to the 12 T cell receptor beta chains below, sequenced in a study of Graves' ophthalmopathy and Graves' hyperthyroidism. RNA transcripts provided the template for amplifying TCR beta CDR3 regions. Scientists carried out first-round RT-PCR using HTBI primers and then a second-round multiplex PCR. Using its own MiXCR run on the multiplex PCR reads, TCRdb lists one record per CDR3 protein. Among about 500,000 distinct CDR3 sequences, under 40% were seen once, and the ten largest hold about 4.2%. Sequencing was performed on peripheral blood or thyroid tissue (not recorded which). All receptors derive from an adult man with Graves' hyperthyroidism.

CDR3 protein: CASTGDRVNYGYTF. CDR3 in DNA: TGTGCCAGTACCGGGGACAGGGTAAACTATGGCTACACCTTC. The genes are TRBV19 and TRBJ1-2; TRBD1 aligns across 9 bases. Germline V gene sequence: CDR1 LNHDA, CDR2 SQIVND (reference sequence). The trim removed 7 bases at V and 2 bases at J, leaving 5 bases unmatched. The CDR3 is made up of 14 amino acids. Full variable domain (rest looked up from reference TRBV19 and TRBJ1-2): DGGITQSPKYLFRKEGQNVTLSCEQNLNHDAMYWYRQDPGQGLRLIYYSQIVNDFQKGDIAEGYSVSREKKESFPLTVTSAQKNPTAFYLCASTGDRVNYGYTFGSGTRLTVV.

The chain recombines TRBV19 with TRBJ2-7; D remains unclear. Looked up from germline, CDR1 is LNHDA and CDR2 is SQIVND (reference sequence). This CDR3 contains 13 residues. Between the trimmed V and J ends, which lost 3 bases and 5 bases, there was a span of 11 bases. The CDR3 region is CASSMGLSDEQYF. In DNA, the CDR3 is TGTGCCAGTAGTATGGGGTTGAGTGACGAGCAGTACTTC.

On this clonotype itself: This may stem from a read error, because a much larger clone lies one nucleotide away. The rearrangement links TRBV5-6 to TRBJ2-2, with D tentatively TRBD1 (6 bases). Germline CDR1 and CDR2: SGHDT and YYEEEE. CDR3 length: 15 residues. CDR3 in amino acids: CAGSALQGNTGELFF. CDR3 nucleotide sequence: TGTGCCGGCAGCGCCCTACAGGGAAACACCGGGGAGCTGTTTTTT.

V usage is TRBV6-5 and J usage is TRBJ1-1; 7 bases match TRBD1. This CDR3 has 14 amino acids. V lost 8 bases, J lost 0 bases, and 6 bases stayed unmatched. CDR1 MNHEY and CDR2 SVGAGI come from the germline V gene. The CDR3 coding sequence is TGTGCCAGCGTGGGACAGCTTGTGAACACTGAAGCTTTCTTT. Its translation: CASVGQLVNTEAFF.

The sample holds many counts of this clonotype. The chain employs TRBV29-1 and TRBJ2-7, with a possible D match to TRBD2 (5 bases). Germline loops: CDR1 SQVTM, CDR2 ANQGSEA. The CDR3 length is 14 residues. The germline V and J ends were trimmed by 7 bases and 9 bases, with 25 bases remaining between them. The CDR3 DNA reads as TGCAGCGCTGCCCAGGCTAGCCGACTGGTAGGGCAGTACTTC. Protein sequence: CSAAQASRLVGQYF.

There are many counts of this clonotype. This sequence joins TRBV7-9 and TRBJ1-1, with unresolved D. V lost 4 bases to trimming and J lost 3 bases, with 12 bases between them. The CDR3 is 14 residues long. The germline V gene has CDR1 SEHNR and CDR2 FQNEAQ (reference sequence). DNA for the CDR3: TGTGCCAGCAGCTCCGGGAGGCGGGACACTGAAGCTTTCTTT. It translates to CASSSGRRDTEAFF.

This clonotype was recorded many times. The chain has TRBV12-3 or TRBV12-4 and TRBJ2-7; D is perhaps TRBD2 (6 bases). The V gene lost 6 bases and the J gene lost 0 bases, with 15 bases spanning the gap. This CDR3 is 15 amino acids long. The CDR3, as DNA: TGTGCCAGCAGGATCCGGGACGGGAGCTCCTACGAGCAGTACTTC. It yields the protein CASRIRDGSSYEQYF.

On this clonotype itself: A much larger clone is a single base away; this may be a read error. The chain employs TRBV20-1 and TRBJ1-1, with 7 bases that match TRBD1. This CDR3 region has 14 residues. CDR1 DFQATT and CDR2 SNEGSKA come from the germline V gene (reference sequence). The CDR3 sequence: CSTRAGGLNTEAFF. Written as DNA, the CDR3 is TGCAGTACTAGAGCAGGGGGGCTGAACACTGAAGCTTTCTTT.

This clonotype showed up many times. This rearrangement joins TRBV7-2 to TRBJ2-7; D ambiguous. The CDR3 consists of 16 residues. Germline V gene sequence: CDR1 SGHTA, CDR2 FQGNSA. V was trimmed by 5 bases and J by 1 base, leaving 18 bases between them. The chain's CDR3 is CASSRMKGQTSYEQYF. CDR3 in DNA: TGTGCCAGCAGCCGCATGAAAGGCCAAACATCCTACGAGCAGTACTTC.

This clonotype was recorded at least ten times. The genes are TRBV28 and TRBJ1-2; D is possibly TRBD1 (5 bases). Deletions cut 2 bases from V and 9 bases from J, with 13 bases between. CDR1 and CDR2 (germline): MDHEN, SYDVKM. CDR3 length equals 13 residues. The chain's CDR3 is CASSLSNTGSYTF. CDR3 bases: TGTGCCAGCAGTTTAAGTAACACAGGCAGCTACACCTTC.

In the case of this clonotype: One base away lies a much larger clone, so this may be a sequencing read error. This chain links TRBV7-2 with TRBJ2-2; possibly TRBD2 for D (5 bases). CDR1 is SGHTA, CDR2 FQGNSA, per germline. This CDR3 is built from 15 residues. The CDR3 region is CASSLSHANTGELLF. The CDR3, as DNA: TGTGCCAGCAGCTTATCTCACGCGAACACCGGGGAGCTGCTTTTT.

This clonotype has ten or more counts. This chain's CDR3 is CASSTRGGYQETQYF. CDR3 in DNA: TGTGCCAGCAGTACGCGGGGGGGGTACCAAGAGACCCAGTACTTC. The V gene is TRBV11-2, the J gene TRBJ2-5, with TRBD2 matching 9 bases. CDR3 length: 15 residues. Per the germline V gene, CDR1 is SGHAT and CDR2 is FQNNGV. With 6 bases clipped from V and 0 bases from J, the junction kept 5 bases outside the gene matches.